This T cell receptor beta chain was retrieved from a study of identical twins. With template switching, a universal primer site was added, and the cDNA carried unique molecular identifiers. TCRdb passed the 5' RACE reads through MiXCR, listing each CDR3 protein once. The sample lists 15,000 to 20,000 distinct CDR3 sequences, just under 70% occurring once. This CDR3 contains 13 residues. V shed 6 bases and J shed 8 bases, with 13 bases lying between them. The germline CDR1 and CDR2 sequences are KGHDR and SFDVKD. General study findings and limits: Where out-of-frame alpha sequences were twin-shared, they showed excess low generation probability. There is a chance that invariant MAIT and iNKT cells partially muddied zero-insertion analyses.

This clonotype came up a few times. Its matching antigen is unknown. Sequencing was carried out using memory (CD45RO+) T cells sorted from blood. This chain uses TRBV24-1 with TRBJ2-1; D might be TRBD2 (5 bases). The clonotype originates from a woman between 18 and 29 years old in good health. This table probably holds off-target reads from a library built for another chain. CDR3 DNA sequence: TGTGCCACCAGTAGATTTGAGGGAGATGAGCAGTTCTTC. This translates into CATSRFEGDEQFF.